This TCR beta chain originates from a study of cytomegalovirus exposure and HLA in healthy donors. V lost 6 bases and J lost 4, with 12 bases in between. This CDR3 region has 13 residues. In germline, CDR1 is MDHEN, CDR2 SYDVKM. This clone has only one observation. PCR employed 60 Vbeta and 13 Jbeta primers. The repertoire was sequenced with immunoSEQ multiplex PCR; TCRdb's copy has only in-frame clones and lacks some. The top ten clones hold roughly 0.32% of a sample with about 200,000 clones, around nine tenths of them seen once. Sequencing input: PBMCs. This clonotype was obtained from a woman in her 30s in good health and CMV-seronegative. The chain has TRBV28 and TRBJ2-5; D is uncertain. For the CDR3, the DNA is TGTGCCAGCAGCCCCCTTATCCGAGAGACCCAGTACTTC. It codes for CASSPLIRETQYF.